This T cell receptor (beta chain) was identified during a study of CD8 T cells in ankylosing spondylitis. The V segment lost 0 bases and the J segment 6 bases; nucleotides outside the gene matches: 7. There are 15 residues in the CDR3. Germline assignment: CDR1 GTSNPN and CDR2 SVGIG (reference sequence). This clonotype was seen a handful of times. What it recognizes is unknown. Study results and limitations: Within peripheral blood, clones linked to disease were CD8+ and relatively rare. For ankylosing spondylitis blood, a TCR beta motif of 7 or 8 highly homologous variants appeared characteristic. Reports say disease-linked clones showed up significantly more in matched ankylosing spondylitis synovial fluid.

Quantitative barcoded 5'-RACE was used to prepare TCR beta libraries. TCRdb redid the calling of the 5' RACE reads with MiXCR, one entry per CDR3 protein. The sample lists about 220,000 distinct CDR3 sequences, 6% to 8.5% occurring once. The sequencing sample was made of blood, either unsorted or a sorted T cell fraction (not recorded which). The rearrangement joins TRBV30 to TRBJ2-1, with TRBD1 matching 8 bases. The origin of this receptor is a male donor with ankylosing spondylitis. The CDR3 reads CAWSVGQGAVNEQFF. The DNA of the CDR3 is TGTGCCTGGAGTGTGGGGCAGGGGGCTGTCAATGAGCAGTTCTTC.